The text below deals with one T cell receptor beta chain. Its target is unknown. Only in-frame clones appear in the TCRdb table, and some are missing; sequencing was by immunoSEQ multiplex PCR. Found here are roughly 100,000 clones, about 88% of them singletons; the top ten hold around 5%. The source of the sample is a study of T cell responses to AZD1222 COVID-19 vaccine. At the level of the study: Second-dose groups at about 4 or about 12 weeks were pooled. Study-level points and caveats: As reported, nearly half of all spike-specific TCRs target variant regions that are unmutated. There were mostly white British donors and more females than males, and clonal diversity was possibly underestimated.

Germline V gene lookup returns CDR1 LNHNV and CDR2 YYDKDF (reference sequence). V lost 7 bases, J lost 10 bases, and 14 bases lay in between. This CDR3 has 13 residues. Source: peripheral blood, taken on day 0 of AZD1222 vaccination. The sequence came from an adult in good health. The rearrangement uses TRBV15 and TRBJ1-6; D is undetermined. The CDR3 here is CATTYSGASPLHF. CDR3 DNA: TGTGCCACCACCTACTCCGGTGCGTCACCCCTCCACTTT. Based on the CDR3 plus reference TRBV15 and TRBJ1-6, the full variable domain is DAMVIQNPRYQVTQFGKPVTLSCSQTLNHNVMYWYQQKSSQAPKLLFHYYDKDFNNEADTPDNFQSRRPNTSFCFLDIRSPGLGDTAMYLCATTYSGASPLHFGNGTRLTVT.